The T cell receptor beta chain under discussion was sequenced for a study of PD-L1 blockade in urothelial cancer. Whole-study context: Blood-derived samples held a median roughly 140,000 T cells.

There are 15 residues in the CDR3. V lost 0 bases to trimming and J lost 3 bases, with 9 bases between them. The germline V gene encodes CDR1 SGHAT and CDR2 FQNNGV. The study collected 1 to 8 samples per patient, pretreatment and on-treatment. The data were produced by immunoSEQ multiplex PCR, yet TCRdb's version contains in-frame clones alone and is incomplete. Among some 22,000 clones listed, around 91% were seen once. The sequence was obtained from an older woman with urothelial cancer. This chain joins TRBV11-2 and TRBJ1-5, with D unresolved. The sample in question was PBMCs, obtained around atezolizumab (anti-PD-L1) treatment. CDR3 amino acids: CASSLDADNNQPQHF. The DNA for the CDR3 is TGTGCCAGCAGCTTAGATGCGGATAACAATCAGCCCCAGCATTTT. The variable domain in full, completed from reference TRBV11-2 and TRBJ1-5, reads EAGVAQSPRYKIIEKRQSVAFWCNPISGHATLYWYQQILGQGPKLLIQFQNNGVVDDSQLPKDRFSAERLKGVDSTLKIQPAKLEDSAVYLCASSLDADNNQPQHFGDGTRLSIL.